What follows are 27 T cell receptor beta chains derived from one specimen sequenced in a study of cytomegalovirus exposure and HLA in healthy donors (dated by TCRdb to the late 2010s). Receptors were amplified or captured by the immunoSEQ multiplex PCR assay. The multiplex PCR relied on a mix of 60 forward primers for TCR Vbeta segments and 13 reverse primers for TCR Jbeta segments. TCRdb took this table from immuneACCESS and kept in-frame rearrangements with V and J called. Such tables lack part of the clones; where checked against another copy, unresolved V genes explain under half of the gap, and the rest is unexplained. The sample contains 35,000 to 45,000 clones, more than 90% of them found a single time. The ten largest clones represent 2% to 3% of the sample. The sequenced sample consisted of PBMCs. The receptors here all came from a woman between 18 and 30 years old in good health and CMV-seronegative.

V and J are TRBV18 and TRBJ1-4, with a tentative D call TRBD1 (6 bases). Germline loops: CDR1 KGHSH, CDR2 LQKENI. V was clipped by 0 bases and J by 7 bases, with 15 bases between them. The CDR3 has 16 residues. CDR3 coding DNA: TGTGCCAGCTCACCACCGGGGGGGCCGGGGAGTGAAAAACTGTTTTTT. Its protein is CASSPPGGPGSEKLFF.

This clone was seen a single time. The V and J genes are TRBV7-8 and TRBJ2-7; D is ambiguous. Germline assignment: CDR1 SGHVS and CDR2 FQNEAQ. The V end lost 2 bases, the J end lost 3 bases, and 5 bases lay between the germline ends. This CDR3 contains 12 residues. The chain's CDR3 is CASSLWLYEQYF. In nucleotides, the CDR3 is TGTGCCAGCAGCTTATGGCTCTACGAGCAGTACTTC.

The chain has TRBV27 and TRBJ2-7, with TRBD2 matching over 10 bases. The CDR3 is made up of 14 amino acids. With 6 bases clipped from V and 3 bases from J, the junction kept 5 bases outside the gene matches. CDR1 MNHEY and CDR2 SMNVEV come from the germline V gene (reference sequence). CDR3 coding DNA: TGTGCCAGCAGGGTTAGCGGGGGGCTCTACGAGCAGTACTTC. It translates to CASRVSGGLYEQYF.

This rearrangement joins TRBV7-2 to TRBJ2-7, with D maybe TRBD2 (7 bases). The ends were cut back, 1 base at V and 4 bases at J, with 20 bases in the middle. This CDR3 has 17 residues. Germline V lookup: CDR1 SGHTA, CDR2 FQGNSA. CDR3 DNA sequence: TGTGCCAGCAGCTTAGAGGGTAGGGGGGGTTCGGGATACGAGCAGTACTTC. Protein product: CASSLEGRGGSGYEQYF.

The CDR3 loop reads CASSPPGQGDEQYF. DNA of the CDR3: TGTGCCAGCTCACCCCCGGGACAGGGAGACGAGCAGTACTTC. The chain carries TRBV18 and TRBJ2-5; 9 bases match TRBD1. The J call may be wrong; the DNA end is better matched by TRBJ2-7. The CDR3 spans 14 residues. CDR1 and CDR2 (germline): KGHSH, LQKENI.

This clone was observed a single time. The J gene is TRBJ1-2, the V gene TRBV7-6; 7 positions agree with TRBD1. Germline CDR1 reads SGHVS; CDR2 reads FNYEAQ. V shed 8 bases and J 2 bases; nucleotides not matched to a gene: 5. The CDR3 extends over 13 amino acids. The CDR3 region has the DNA TGTGCCAGCTCCGGACAGGCAAACTATGGCTACACCTTC. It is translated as CASSGQANYGYTF.

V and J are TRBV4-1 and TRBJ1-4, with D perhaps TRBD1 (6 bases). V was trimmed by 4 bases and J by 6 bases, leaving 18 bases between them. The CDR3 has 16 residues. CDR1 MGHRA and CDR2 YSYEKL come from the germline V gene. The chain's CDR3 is CASSRGWGTKDEKLFF. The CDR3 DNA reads TGCGCCAGCAGCCGGGGGTGGGGGACAAAGGATGAAAAACTGTTTTTT.

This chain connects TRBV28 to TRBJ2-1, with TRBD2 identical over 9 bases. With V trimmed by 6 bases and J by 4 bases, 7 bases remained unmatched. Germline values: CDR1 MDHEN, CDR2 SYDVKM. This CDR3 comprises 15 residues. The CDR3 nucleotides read TGTGCCAGCAGCTTAGCGGGAGTCGGGTACAATGAGCAGTTCTTC. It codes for CASSLAGVGYNEQFF.

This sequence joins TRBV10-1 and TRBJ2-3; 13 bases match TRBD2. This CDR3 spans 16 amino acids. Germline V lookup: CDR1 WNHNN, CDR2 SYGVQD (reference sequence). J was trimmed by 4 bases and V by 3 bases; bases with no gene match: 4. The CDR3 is CASSDGTSGKADTQYF. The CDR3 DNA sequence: TGCGCCAGCAGTGATGGGACTAGCGGGAAAGCAGATACGCAGTATTTT.

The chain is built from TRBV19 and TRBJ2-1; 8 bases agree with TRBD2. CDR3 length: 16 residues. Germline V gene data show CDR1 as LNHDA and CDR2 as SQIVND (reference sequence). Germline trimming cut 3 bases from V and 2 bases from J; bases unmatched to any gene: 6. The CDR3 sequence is CASSIAALAAYNEQFF. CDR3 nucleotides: TGTGCCAGTAGTATTGCGGCACTAGCGGCCTACAATGAGCAGTTCTTC.

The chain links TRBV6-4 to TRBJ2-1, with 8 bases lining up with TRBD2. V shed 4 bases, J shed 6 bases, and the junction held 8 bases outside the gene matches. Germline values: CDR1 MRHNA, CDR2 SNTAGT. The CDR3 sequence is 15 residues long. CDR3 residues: CASSVTGGEVNEQFF. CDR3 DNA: TGTGCCAGCAGTGTAACGGGAGGGGAGGTCAATGAGCAGTTCTTC.

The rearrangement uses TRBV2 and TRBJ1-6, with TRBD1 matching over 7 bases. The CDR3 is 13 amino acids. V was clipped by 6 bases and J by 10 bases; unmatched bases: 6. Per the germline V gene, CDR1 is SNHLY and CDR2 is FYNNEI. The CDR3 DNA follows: TGTGCCAGCAGGACAGGGTTGGAGTCACCCCTCCACTTT. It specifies CASRTGLESPLHF.

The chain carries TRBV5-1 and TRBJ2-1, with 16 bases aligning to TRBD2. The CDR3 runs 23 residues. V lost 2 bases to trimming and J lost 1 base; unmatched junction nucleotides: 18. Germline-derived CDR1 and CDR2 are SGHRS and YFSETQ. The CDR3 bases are TGCGCCAGCAGCTTACTGCAGGGGGCGCAGGGACTAGCGGGAGGGGGATCCTACAATGAGCAGTTCTTC. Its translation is CASSLLQGAQGLAGGGSYNEQFF.

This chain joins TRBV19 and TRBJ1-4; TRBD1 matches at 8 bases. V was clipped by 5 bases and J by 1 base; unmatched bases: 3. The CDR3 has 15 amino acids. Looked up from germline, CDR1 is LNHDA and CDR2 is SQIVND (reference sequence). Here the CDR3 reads CASSLQGGTNEKLFF. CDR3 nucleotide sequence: TGTGCCAGTAGTCTACAGGGGGGAACTAATGAAAAACTGTTTTTT.

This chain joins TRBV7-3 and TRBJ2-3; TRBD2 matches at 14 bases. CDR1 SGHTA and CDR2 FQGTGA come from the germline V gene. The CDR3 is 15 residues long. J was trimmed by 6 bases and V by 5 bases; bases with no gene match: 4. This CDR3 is CASSRTSGRMDTQYF. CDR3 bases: TGTGCCAGCAGCCGGACTAGCGGGAGGATGGATACGCAGTATTTT.

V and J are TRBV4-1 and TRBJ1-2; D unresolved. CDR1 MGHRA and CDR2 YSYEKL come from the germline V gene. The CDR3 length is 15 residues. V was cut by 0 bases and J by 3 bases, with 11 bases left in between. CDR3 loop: CASSQEGGEDYGYTF. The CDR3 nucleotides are TGCGCCAGCAGCCAAGAAGGAGGAGAGGACTATGGCTACACCTTC.

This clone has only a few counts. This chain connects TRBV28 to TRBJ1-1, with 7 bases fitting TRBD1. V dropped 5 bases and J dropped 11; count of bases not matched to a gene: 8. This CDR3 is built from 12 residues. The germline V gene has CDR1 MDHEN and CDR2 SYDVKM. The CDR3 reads CASSPQGLRAFF. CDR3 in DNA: TGTGCCAGCAGTCCACAGGGGCTCAGGGCTTTCTTT. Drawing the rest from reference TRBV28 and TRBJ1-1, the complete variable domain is DVKVTQSSRYLVKRTGEKVFLECVQDMDHENMFWYRQDPGLGLRLIYFSYDVKMKEKGDIPEGYSVSREKKERFSLILESASTNQTSMYLCASSPQGLRAFFGQGTRLTVV.

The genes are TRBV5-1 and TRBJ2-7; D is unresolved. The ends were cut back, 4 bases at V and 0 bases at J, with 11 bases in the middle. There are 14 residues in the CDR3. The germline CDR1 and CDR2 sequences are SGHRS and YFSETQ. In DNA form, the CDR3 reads TGCGCCAGCAGCGTCGGGTCAAACTCCTACGAGCAGTACTTC. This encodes CASSVGSNSYEQYF.

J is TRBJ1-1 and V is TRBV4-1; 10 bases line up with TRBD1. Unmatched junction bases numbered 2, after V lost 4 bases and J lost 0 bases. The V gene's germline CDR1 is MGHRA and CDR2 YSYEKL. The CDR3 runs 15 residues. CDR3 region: CASSPGQGLNTEAFF. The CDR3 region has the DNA TGCGCCAGCAGCCCGGGACAGGGGTTGAACACTGAAGCTTTCTTT.

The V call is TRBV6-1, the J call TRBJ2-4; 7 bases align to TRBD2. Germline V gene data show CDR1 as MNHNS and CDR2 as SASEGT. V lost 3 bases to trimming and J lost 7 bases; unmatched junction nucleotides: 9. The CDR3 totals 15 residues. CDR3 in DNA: TGTGCCAGCAGTGACCCTAATGGGGGGGTTAACATTCAGTACTTC. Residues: CASSDPNGGVNIQYF.

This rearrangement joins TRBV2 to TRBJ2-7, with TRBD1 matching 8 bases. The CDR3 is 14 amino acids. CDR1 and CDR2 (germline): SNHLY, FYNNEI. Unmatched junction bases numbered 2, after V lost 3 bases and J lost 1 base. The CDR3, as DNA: TGTGCCAGCAGTGAGCGGACAGGGTCCTACGAGCAGTACTTC. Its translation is CASSERTGSYEQYF. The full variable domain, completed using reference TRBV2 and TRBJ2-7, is EPEVTQTPSHQVTQMGQEVILRCVPISNHLYFYWYRQILGQKVEFLVSFYNNEISEKSEIFDDQFSVERPDGSNFTLKIRSTKLEDSAMYFCASSERTGSYEQYFGPGTRLTVT.

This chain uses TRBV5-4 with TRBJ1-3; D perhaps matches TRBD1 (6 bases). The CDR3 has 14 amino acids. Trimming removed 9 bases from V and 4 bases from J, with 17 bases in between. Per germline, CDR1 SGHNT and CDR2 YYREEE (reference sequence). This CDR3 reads CATSRGGPGNTIYF. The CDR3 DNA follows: TGTGCCACCTCACGTGGGGGCCCCGGAAACACCATATATTTT.

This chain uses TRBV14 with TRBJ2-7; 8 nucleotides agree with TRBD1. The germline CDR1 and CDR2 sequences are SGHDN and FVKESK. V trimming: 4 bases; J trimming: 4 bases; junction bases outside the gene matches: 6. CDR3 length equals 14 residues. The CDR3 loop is CASSPGQGRYEQYF. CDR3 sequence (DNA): TGTGCCAGCAGCCCCGGACAGGGTCGGTACGAGCAGTACTTC.

Written as DNA, the CDR3 is TGTGCCAGCAGCGTTGGGACAGGGTTCGGCACAGATACGCAGTATTTT. Its translation is CASSVGTGFGTDTQYF. J is TRBJ2-3 and V is TRBV9, with 9 bases lining up with TRBD1. The CDR3 runs to 16 residues. Unmatched junction bases numbered 5, after V lost 2 bases and J lost 1 base. Germline CDR1 reads SGDLS; CDR2 reads YYNGEE.

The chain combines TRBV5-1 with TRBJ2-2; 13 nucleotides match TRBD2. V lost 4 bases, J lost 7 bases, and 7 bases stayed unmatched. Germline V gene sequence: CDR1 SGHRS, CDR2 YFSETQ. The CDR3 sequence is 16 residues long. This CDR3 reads CASSPRTSGSGGELFF. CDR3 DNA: TGCGCCAGCAGCCCGCGGACTAGCGGGAGTGGCGGGGAGCTGTTTTTT.

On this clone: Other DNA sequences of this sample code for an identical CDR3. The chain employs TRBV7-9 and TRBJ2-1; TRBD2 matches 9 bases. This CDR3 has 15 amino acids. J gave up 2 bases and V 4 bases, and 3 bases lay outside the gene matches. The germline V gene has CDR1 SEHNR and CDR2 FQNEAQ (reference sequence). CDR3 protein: CASSSSGITYNEQFF. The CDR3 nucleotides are TGTGCCAGCAGCTCTAGCGGGATTACCTACAATGAGCAGTTCTTC.

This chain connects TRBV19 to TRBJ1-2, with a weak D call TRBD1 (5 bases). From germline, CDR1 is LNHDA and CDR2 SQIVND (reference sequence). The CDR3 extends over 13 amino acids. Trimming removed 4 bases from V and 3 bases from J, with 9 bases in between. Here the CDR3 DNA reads TGTGCCAGTAGTAAGTTAGGGGACTATGGCTACACCTTC. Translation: CASSKLGDYGYTF.